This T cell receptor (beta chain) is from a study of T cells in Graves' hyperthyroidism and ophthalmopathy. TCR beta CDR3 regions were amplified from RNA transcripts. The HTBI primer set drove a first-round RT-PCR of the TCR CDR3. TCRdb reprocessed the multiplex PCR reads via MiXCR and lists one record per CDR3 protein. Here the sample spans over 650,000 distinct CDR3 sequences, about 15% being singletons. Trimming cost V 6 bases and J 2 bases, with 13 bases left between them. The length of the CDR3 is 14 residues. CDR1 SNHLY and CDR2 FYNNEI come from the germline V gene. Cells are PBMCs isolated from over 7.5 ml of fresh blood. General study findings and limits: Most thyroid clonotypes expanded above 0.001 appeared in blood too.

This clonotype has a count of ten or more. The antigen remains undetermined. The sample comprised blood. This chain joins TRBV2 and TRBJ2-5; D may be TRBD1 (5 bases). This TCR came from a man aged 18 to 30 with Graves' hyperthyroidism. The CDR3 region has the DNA TGTGCCAGCAGCTCGGACACTTTTCAAGAGACCCAGTACTTC. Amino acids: CASSSDTFQETQYF. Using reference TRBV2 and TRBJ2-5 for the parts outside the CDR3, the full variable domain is EPEVTQTPSHQVTQMGQEVILRCVPISNHLYFYWYRQILGQKVEFLVSFYNNEISEKSEIFDDQFSVERPDGSNFTLKIRSTKLEDSAMYFCASSSDTFQETQYFGPGTRLLVL.